This TCR beta chain was sequenced for a study of monozygotic twins with inflammatory bowel disease. TCRdb re-called the 5' RACE reads, yielding one record per CDR3 amino acid sequence without DNA. The sample yields a few hundred thousand distinct CDR3 sequences, of which the top ten take up 1.5% to 2%. Germline CDR1 DFQATT, CDR2 SNEGSKA (reference sequence). This CDR3 region has 13 residues. The receptor was isolated from a human donor with ulcerative colitis or Crohn's disease, or a healthy co-twin of an affected twin (not recorded which). The V and J genes are TRBV20-1 and TRBJ1-2. The sequencing input was blood. CDR3: CSARPRQSYGYTF.